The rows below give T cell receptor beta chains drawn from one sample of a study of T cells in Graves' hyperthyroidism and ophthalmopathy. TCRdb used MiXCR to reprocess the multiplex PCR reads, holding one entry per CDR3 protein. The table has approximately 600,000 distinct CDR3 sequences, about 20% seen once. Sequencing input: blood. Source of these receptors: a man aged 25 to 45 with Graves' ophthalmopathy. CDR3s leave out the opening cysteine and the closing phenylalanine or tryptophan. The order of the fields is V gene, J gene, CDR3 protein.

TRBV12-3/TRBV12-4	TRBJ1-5	ASSLEGSVEPQH
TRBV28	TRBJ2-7	ASSSFREPYEQY
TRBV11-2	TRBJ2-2	ASSVRGAYTGELF
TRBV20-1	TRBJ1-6	SAQFDGTGASPLH
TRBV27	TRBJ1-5	ASSLGLNQPQH
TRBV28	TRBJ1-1	ASSWASTEAF
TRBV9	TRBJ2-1	ASSSLDPSNEQF
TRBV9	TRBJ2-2	ASSPSQAPGRQGARGELF
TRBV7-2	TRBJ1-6	ASSLGGQMALH
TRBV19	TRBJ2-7	ASSKTGFSYEQY
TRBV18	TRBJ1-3	ASSPRDSRAGNTIY
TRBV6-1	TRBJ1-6	ASKPDWARNSPLH
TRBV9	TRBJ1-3	ASSERSSSGNTIY
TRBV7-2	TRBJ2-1	ASKPLDSDYNEQF
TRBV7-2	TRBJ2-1	ASSLATGTAASEQF
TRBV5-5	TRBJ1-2	ASSARDRGYGYT
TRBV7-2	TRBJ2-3	ASSFSSGSGADTQY
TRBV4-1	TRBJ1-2	ASRQATGTNYGYT